The next 21 T cell receptor beta chains were all read from a single sample in a study of blood T cells in healthy people across ages. Combining a sample-barcoded 5' primer with a J-beta primer mix, a second PCR ran for 7 to 11 cycles. One entry per CDR3 protein, called by TCRdb with MiXCR from the 5' RACE reads. The sample shows 800,000 to 900,000 distinct CDR3 sequences, about 62% of them seen only once. Specimen: blood. These receptors were collected from a man younger than 40 in good health.

V is TRBV20-1 and J is TRBJ2-4; tentatively, D is TRBD1 or TRBD2 (5 bases each). Trimming removed 4 bases at V and 13 bases at J, with 20 bases between. Per the germline V gene, CDR1 is DFQATT and CDR2 is SNEGSKA (reference sequence). The CDR3 length is 13 residues. This CDR3 reads CSAKMGVLGEQYF. The CDR3 nucleotides read TGCAGTGCTAAGATGGGGGTTTTGGGGGAGCAGTACTTC.

This clonotype was seen more than once but under ten times. The chain carries TRBV29-1 and TRBJ2-1; 11 bases map to TRBD2. Germline values: CDR1 SQVTM, CDR2 ANQGSEA. The CDR3 length is 13 residues. Losses at the gene ends were 5 bases for V and 5 bases for J; bases not matched to a gene: 2. The CDR3 region is CSVRLAGNNEQFF. CDR3 nucleotides: TGCAGCGTTCGACTAGCGGGGAACAATGAGCAGTTCTTC.

V usage is TRBV7-2 and J usage is TRBJ1-4, with TRBD1 as a possible D gene (5 bases). This CDR3 is 15 amino acids long. The V gene lost 5 bases and the J gene lost 5 bases, with 15 bases spanning the gap. The germline gives CDR1 SGHTA, CDR2 FQGNSA. This chain's CDR3 is CASSVDRGRNEKLFF. The CDR3 coding sequence is TGTGCCAGCAGCGTCGATAGGGGCCGGAATGAAAAACTGTTTTTT.

J is TRBJ2-3 and V is TRBV3-1; no clear D gene. The V gene lost 1 base and the J gene lost 2 bases, with 10 bases spanning the gap. The CDR3 contains 15 residues. The V gene's germline CDR1 is LGHDT and CDR2 YNNKEL (reference sequence). CDR3 loop: CASSQVVCSTDTQYF. The CDR3 nucleotides are TGTGCCAGCAGCCAAGTCGTCTGTTCCACAGATACGCAGTATTTT.

J is TRBJ2-3 and V is TRBV29-1, with TRBD2 matching over 10 bases. V dropped 6 bases and J dropped 4; count of bases not matched to a gene: 7. The length of the CDR3 is 14 residues. Germline-derived CDR1 and CDR2 are SQVTM and ANQGSEA. In DNA form, the CDR3 reads TGCAGCGTCGGACCTAGCGGGGGTGCAGATACGCAGTATTTT. This codes for CSVGPSGGADTQYF.

This clonotype appeared a single time. The rearrangement joins TRBV5-6 to TRBJ1-2; 10 bases map to TRBD1. Losses at the gene ends were 4 bases for V and 4 bases for J; bases not matched to a gene: 7. This CDR3 contains 15 residues. Germline-derived CDR1 and CDR2 are SGHDT and YYEEEE. The CDR3: CASSGGQGSFYGYTF. The CDR3, as DNA: TGTGCCAGCAGCGGGGGACAGGGGAGCTTCTATGGCTACACCTTC. Complete variable domain (other parts from reference TRBV5-6 and TRBJ1-2): DAGVTQSPTHLIKTRGQQVTLRCSPKSGHDTVSWYQQALGQGPQFIFQYYEEEERQRGNFPDRFSGHQFPNYSSELNVNALLLGDSALYLCASSGGQGSFYGYTFGSGTRLTVV.

This sequence joins TRBV6-5 and TRBJ2-7, with D possibly matching TRBD2 (6 bases). The DNA end is more similar to TRBJ2-5, so the J call may be wrong. CDR3 length: 14 residues. Germline-derived CDR1 and CDR2 are MNHEY and SVGAGI. In nucleotides, the CDR3 is TGTGCCAGCAGAGGGTTGGGGGGTGGCGAGACCCAGTACTTC. Residues: CASRGLGGGETQYF.

The chain has TRBV12-3 or TRBV12-4 and TRBJ2-1; 7 nucleotides align to TRBD2. This CDR3 comprises 13 residues. The V and J ends lost 5 bases and 9 bases, in that order; junction bases with no gene match: 7. The CDR3 DNA is TGTGCCAGCAGTCTGGGGACTATCGGTGAGCAGTTCTTC. Protein product: CASSLGTIGEQFF.

This clonotype was observed a single time. The J gene is TRBJ2-7, the V gene TRBV20-1; the match to TRBD1 covers 9 bases. V lost 5 bases and J lost 2; bases outside the gene matches: 7. The CDR3 is 14 residues long. CDR1 is DFQATT, CDR2 SNEGSKA, per germline (reference sequence). Written as DNA, the CDR3 is TGCAGTGCTTGTGAGGGGACAGGGACCTACGAGCAGTACTTC. It yields the protein CSACEGTGTYEQYF.

The chain uses TRBV4-3 and TRBJ1-4, with D perhaps matching TRBD1 (6 bases). The CDR3 totals 16 residues. CDR1 is LGHNA, CDR2 YSLEER, per germline. Trimming shortened V by 0 bases and J by 8 bases, and 16 bases separated the two germline ends. CDR3 bases: TGCGCCAGCAGCCAAGATGGGGGGGCATCGTACGAAAAACTGTTTTTT. Protein product: CASSQDGGASYEKLFF.

CDR3 amino acids: CASSLALVRGPQETQYF. Here the CDR3 DNA reads TGTGCCAGCAGCTTAGCGCTCGTCAGGGGCCCTCAAGAGACCCAGTACTTC. The chain combines TRBV7-6 with TRBJ2-5; maybe TRBD1 (6 bases). Germline V gene sequence: CDR1 SGHVS, CDR2 FNYEAQ. V was shortened by 0 bases and J by 2 bases, with 16 bases between the two germline ends. The CDR3 loop spans 17 amino acids.

This clonotype appeared a few times. This chain joins TRBV20-1 and TRBJ2-7; possible D gene TRBD2, 6 bases. Germline CDR1 DFQATT, CDR2 SNEGSKA (reference sequence). The V end was cut by 4 bases, the J end by 4 bases, with 14 bases between. The CDR3 consists of 13 residues. CDR3 bases: TGCAGTGCTATCGGGGGTCAGACTTACGAGCAGTACTTC. Residues: CSAIGGQTYEQYF.

V gene TRBV29-1 combines with J gene TRBJ2-7; D unresolved. The end of the DNA is better explained by TRBJ2-5, so the J call may be wrong. CDR1 SQVTM and CDR2 ANQGSEA come from the germline V gene. The CDR3 has 14 amino acids. The CDR3 loop reads CSVGEATQMGTQYF. For the CDR3, the DNA is TGCAGCGTTGGAGAGGCTACCCAAATGGGGACCCAGTACTTC.

V and J are TRBV4-3 and TRBJ2-3; D assignment may be TRBD1 or TRBD2 (6 bases each). Germline CDR1 is LGHNA and CDR2 is YSLEER. Between the trimmed V and J ends, which lost 6 bases and 0 bases, there was a span of 16 bases. The CDR3 is 16 amino acids. As DNA, the CDR3 is TGCGCCAGCAGTCGCGTTGGGGGGCCAAGCACAGATACGCAGTATTTT. Protein product: CASSRVGGPSTDTQYF.

The chain recombines TRBV7-6 with TRBJ2-5; maybe TRBD2 (5 bases). The CDR3 runs 16 residues. Germline V lookup: CDR1 SGHVS, CDR2 FNYEAQ. Trimming left V 5 bases short and J 0 bases short, with 16 bases between. The DNA of the CDR3 is TGTGCCAGCAGCCCGAGGGCCGTACCCGACCAAGAGACCCAGTACTTC. Its protein is CASSPRAVPDQETQYF. Looking up the rest from reference TRBV7-6 and TRBJ2-5 gives the full variable domain: GAGVSQSPRYKVTKRGQDVALRCDPISGHVSLYWYRQALGQGPEFLTYFNYEAQQDKSGLPNDRFSAERPEGSISTLTIQRTEQRDSAMYRCASSPRAVPDQETQYFGPGTRLLVL.

This chain joins TRBV5-1 and TRBJ2-1, with 11 positions matching TRBD1. CDR3 size: 14 residues. J was trimmed by 8 bases and V by 5 bases; bases with no gene match: 6. Germline V gene data show CDR1 as SGHRS and CDR2 as YFSETQ. This chain's CDR3 is CASSPGQGVDEQFF. For the CDR3, the DNA is TGCGCCAGCAGTCCGGGACAGGGGGTCGATGAGCAGTTCTTC.

The chain joins TRBV20-1 to TRBJ2-1, with D perhaps matching TRBD2 (6 bases). The CDR3 runs to 13 residues. V was pared by 6 bases and J by 5 bases, with 14 bases between. CDR1 and CDR2 (germline): DFQATT, SNEGSKA (reference sequence). The CDR3 region is CSAPRRANNEQFF. CDR3 sequence (DNA): TGCAGTGCCCCTCGGAGGGCAAACAATGAGCAGTTCTTC.

The table lists this clonotype with a few counts. The CDR3 protein is CASSLSGGISYGYTF. The CDR3 nucleotides read TGTGCCAGCAGCCTCAGCGGGGGAATAAGCTATGGCTACACCTTC. The rearrangement links TRBV7-2 to TRBJ1-2; weak D call: TRBD1 (5 bases). Germline CDR1 and CDR2: SGHTA and FQGNSA. The CDR3 has 15 residues. Between the trimmed V and J ends, which lost 5 bases and 4 bases, there was a span of 17 bases.

In DNA form, the CDR3 reads TGCAGTGCTAGAGTACAAGCGACGTACTACAATGAGCAGTACTTC. Protein product: CSARVQATYYNEQYF. The chain combines TRBV20-1 with TRBJ2-5; D gene uncertain. V lost 1 base and J 11 bases, leaving 23 bases between the germline ends. This CDR3 is built from 15 residues. Germline V gene sequence: CDR1 DFQATT, CDR2 SNEGSKA (reference sequence).

The rearrangement joins TRBV9 to TRBJ2-7; D is ambiguous. V lost 3 bases to trimming and J lost 10 bases, with 11 bases between them. This CDR3 is 11 amino acids long. Per the germline V gene, CDR1 is SGDLS and CDR2 is YYNGEE. CDR3: CASSGRGIQYF. The CDR3 nucleotides are TGTGCCAGCAGCGGCAGAGGAATTCAGTACTTC. Full variable domain (rest looked up from reference TRBV9 and TRBJ2-7): DSGVTQTPKHLITATGQRVTLRCSPRSGDLSVYWYQQSLDQGLQFLIQYYNGEERAKGNILERFSAQQFPDLHSELNLSSLELGDSALYFCASSGRGIQYFGPGTRLTVT.

As regards this clonotype: Relative to the germline gene, one junction end is altered; a read error may explain this. This chain connects TRBV5-6 to TRBJ1-6; TRBD1 matches 11 bases. Germline V gene data show CDR1 as SGHDT and CDR2 as YYEEEE. The CDR3 has 16 residues. CDR3 in amino acids: CVSSTADRGLDSPLHF. CDR3 in DNA: TGTGTCAGCAGCACCGCGGACAGGGGGCTGGATTCACCCCTCCACTTT.